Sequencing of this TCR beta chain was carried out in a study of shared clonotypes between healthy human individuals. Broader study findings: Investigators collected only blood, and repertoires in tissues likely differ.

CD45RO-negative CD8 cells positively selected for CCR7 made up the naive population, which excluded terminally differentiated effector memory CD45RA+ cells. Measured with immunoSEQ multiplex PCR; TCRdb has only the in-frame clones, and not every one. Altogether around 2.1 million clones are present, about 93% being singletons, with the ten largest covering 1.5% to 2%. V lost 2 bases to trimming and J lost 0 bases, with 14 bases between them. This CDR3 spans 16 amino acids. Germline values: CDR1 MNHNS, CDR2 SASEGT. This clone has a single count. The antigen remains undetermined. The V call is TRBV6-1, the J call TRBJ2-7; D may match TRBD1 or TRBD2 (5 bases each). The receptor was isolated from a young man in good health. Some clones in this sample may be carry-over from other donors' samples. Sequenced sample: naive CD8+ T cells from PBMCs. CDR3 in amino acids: CASSEMAGSLSYEQYF. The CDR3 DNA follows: TGTGCCAGCAGTGAAATGGCAGGGAGCCTCTCCTACGAGCAGTACTTC.